This T cell receptor beta chain was captured by sequencing in a study of TIL therapy for anti-PD-1-resistant metastatic lung cancer. Stated time point: pre-treatment sample, taken before nivolumab and TIL therapy. The tumor samples were excised metastases, mostly pleural nodules or supraclavicular lymph nodes. Patients were adults with stage 4 NSCLC. V was clipped by 0 bases and J by 8 bases, with 13 bases between them. The CDR3 has 14 amino acids. Germline V gives CDR1 LGHNA, CDR2 YSLEER. This clone appeared a few times. The immunoSEQ assay was v3. Data came from immunoSEQ multiplex PCR; TCRdb stores just in-frame clones and leaves some out. The sample includes approximately 97,000 clones, about three fifths of them seen just once.

The receptor was isolated from a person aged 25 to 80 with non-small cell lung cancer. The rearrangement joins TRBV4-3 to TRBJ1-1; weak D call: TRBD1 (6 bases). Sequences were derived from tumor tissue, sampled at baseline. In DNA form, the CDR3 reads TGCGCCAGCAGCCAAGACAGGGGAATATCAGAAGCTTTCTTT. This gives the protein CASSQDRGISEAFF.